This T cell receptor beta chain is from a study of T-cell reconstitution after alpha-beta-depleted transplantation in children. Overall study findings and caveats: The origin of alpha-beta T cells about two months after transplant was reportedly several hundred expanded graft clones.

A library of TCRbeta sequences, prepared with unique molecular identifiers, was generated. Each CDR3 protein is one row after TCRdb ran MiXCR on the PCR reads. This sample has approximately 200,000 distinct CDR3 sequences, with 5% to 6.5% found just once. This clonotype was recorded at least ten times. Its antigen is unknown. The germline V gene encodes CDR1 MDHEN and CDR2 SYDVKM. The CDR3 has 15 amino acids. V shed 8 bases and J shed 6 bases, with 21 bases lying between them. V is TRBV28 and J is TRBJ2-3; D remains unclear. The sequence came from a girl in the first two years of life with combined immunodeficiency, due to receive a stem cell transplant. This specimen was PBMCs, taken before TCRalphabeta/CD19-depleted stem cell transplant. The chain's CDR3 is CASRSLGVSLDTQYF. The CDR3 coding sequence is TGTGCCAGCCGATCCCTGGGCGTGTCCCTGGATACGCAGTATTTT.